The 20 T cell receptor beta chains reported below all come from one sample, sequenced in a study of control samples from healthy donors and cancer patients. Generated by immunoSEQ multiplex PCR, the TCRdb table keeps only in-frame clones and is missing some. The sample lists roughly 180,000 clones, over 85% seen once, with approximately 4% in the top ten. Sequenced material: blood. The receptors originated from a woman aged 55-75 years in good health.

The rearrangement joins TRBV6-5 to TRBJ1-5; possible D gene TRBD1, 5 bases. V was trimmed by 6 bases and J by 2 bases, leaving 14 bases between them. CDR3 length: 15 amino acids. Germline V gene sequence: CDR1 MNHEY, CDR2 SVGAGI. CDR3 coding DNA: TGTGCCAGCAGCAAAGACAGAGCCCGCAATCAGCCCCAGCATTTT. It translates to CASSKDRARNQPQHF.

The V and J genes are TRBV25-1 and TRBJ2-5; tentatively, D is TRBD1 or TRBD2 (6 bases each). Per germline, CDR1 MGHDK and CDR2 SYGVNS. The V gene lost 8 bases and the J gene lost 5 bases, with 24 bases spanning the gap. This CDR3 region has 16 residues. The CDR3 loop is CASCGGRGARAETQYF. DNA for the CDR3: TGTGCCAGCTGTGGGGGGCGAGGGGCCCGAGCCGAGACCCAGTACTTC.

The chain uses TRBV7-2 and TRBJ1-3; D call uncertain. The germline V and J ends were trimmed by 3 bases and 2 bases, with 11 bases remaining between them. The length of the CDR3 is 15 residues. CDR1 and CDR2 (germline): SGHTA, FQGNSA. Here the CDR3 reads CASSLLPSPGNTIYF. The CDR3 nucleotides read TGTGCCAGCAGCTTGTTGCCCAGCCCTGGAAACACCATATATTTT.

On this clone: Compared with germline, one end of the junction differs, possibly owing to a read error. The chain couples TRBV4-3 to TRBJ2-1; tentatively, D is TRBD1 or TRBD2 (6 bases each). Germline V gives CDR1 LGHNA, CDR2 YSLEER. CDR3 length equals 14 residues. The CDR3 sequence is CASSQAFVGGSRIF. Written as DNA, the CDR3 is TGCGCCAGCAGCCAAGCCTTCGTCGGGGGCTCGAGGATCTTC.

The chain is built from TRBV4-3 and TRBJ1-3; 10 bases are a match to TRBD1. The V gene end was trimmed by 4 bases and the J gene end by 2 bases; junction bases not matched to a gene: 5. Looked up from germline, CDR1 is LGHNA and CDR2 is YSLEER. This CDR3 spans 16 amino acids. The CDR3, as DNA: TGCGCCAGCAGCCGGGACAGGGGTTATACTGGAAACACCATATATTTT. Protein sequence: CASSRDRGYTGNTIYF.

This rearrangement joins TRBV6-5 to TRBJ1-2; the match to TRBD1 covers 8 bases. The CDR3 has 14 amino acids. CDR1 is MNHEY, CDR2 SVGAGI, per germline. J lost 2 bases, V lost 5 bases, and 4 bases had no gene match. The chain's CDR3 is CASSQQGANYGYTF. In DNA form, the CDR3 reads TGTGCCAGCAGTCAGCAGGGGGCAAACTATGGCTACACCTTC.

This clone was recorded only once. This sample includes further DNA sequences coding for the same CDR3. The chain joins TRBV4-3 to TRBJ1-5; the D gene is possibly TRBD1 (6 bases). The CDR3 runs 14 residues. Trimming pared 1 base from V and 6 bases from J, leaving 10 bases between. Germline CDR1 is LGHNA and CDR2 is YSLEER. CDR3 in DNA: TGCGCCAGCAGCCAAGGCAGGGGAGGTCAGCCCCAGCATTTT. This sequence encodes CASSQGRGGQPQHF.

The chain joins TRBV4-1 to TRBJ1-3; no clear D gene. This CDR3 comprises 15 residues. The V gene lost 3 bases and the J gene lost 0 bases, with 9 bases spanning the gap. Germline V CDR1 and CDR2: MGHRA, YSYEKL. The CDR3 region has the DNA TGCGCCAGCAGCCAGACGGCAAGCTCTGGAAACACCATATATTTT. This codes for CASSQTASSGNTIYF.

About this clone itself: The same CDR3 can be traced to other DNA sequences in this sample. The CDR3: CAISEPRTDTQYF. The CDR3 nucleotides read TGTGCCATCAGTGAACCGAGGACAGATACGCAGTATTTT. The V call is TRBV10-3, the J call TRBJ2-3; D is uncertain. Trimming removed 3 bases at V and 3 bases at J, with 7 bases between. This CDR3 comprises 13 residues. CDR1 and CDR2 (germline): ENHRY, SYGVKD.

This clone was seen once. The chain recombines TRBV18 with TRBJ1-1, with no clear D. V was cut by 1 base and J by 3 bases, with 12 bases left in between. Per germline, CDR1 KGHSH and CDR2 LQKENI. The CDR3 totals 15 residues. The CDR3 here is CASSPLSGLYTEAFF. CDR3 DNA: TGTGCCAGCTCACCACTGTCCGGGTTATACACTGAAGCTTTCTTT.

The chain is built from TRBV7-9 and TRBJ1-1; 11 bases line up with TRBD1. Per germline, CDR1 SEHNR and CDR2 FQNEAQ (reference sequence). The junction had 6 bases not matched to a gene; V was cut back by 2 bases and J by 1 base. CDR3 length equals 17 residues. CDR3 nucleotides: TGTGCCAGCAGCTTAAACCCGGGACAGGGGGGGAACACTGAAGCTTTCTTT. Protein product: CASSLNPGQGGNTEAFF.

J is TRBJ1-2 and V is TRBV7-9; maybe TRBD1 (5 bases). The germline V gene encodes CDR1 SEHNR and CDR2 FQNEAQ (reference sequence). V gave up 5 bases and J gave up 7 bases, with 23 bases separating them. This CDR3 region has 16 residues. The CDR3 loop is CASSDVPHPRGAGYTF. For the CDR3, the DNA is TGTGCCAGCAGCGATGTCCCGCATCCTCGAGGGGCTGGCTACACCTTC. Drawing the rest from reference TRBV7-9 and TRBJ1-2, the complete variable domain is DTGVSQNPRHKITKRGQNVTFRCDPISEHNRLYWYRQTLGQGPEFLTYFQNEAQLEKSRLLSDRFSAERPKGSFSTLEIQRTEQGDSAMYLCASSDVPHPRGAGYTFGSGTRLTVV.

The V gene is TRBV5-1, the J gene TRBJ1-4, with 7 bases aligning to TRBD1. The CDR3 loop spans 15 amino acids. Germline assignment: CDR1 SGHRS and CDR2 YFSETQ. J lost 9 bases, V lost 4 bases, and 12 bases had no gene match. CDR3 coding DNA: TGCGCCAGCAGCGATTATTTACAGGGGAGGCAAAAACTGTTTTTT. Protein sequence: CASSDYLQGRQKLFF.

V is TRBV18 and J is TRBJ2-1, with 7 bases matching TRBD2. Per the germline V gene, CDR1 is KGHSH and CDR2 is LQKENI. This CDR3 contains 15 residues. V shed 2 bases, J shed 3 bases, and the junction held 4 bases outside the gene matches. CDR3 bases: TGTGCCAGCTCACCAAGGAGCGGGGACTACAATGAGCAGTTCTTC. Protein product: CASSPRSGDYNEQFF.

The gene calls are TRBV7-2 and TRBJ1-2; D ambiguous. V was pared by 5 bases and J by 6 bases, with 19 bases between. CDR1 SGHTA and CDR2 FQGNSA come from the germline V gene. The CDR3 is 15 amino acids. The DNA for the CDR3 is TGTGCCAGCAGCGCCGCGAGCAGTAGAATGCATGGCTACACCTTC. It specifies CASSAASSRMHGYTF.

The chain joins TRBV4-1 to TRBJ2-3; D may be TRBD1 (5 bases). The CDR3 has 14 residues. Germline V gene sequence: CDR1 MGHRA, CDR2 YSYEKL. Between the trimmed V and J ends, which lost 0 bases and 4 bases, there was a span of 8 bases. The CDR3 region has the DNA TGCGCCAGCAGCCAAGACAGGGTCCCAGATACGCAGTATTTT. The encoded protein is CASSQDRVPDTQYF.

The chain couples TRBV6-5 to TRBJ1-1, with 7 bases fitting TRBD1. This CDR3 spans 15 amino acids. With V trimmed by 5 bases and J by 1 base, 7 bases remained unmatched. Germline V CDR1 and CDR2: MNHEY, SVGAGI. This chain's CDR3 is CASSPQGVKNTEAFF. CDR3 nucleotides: TGTGCCAGCAGTCCCCAGGGGGTTAAGAACACTGAAGCTTTCTTT.

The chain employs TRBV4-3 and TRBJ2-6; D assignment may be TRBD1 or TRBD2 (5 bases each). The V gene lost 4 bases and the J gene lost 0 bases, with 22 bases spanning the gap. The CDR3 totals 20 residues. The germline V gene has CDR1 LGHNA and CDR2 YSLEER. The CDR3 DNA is TGCGCCAGCAGCCCACGCGACCCGGGACGGAAAGGCTCTGGGGCCAACGTCCTGACTTTC. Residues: CASSPRDPGRKGSGANVLTF.

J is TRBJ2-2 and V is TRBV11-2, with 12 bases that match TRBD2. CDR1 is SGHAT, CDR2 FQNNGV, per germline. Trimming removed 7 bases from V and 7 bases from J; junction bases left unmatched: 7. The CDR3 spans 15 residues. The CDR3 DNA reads TGTGCCAGCATCCTAGCGGGGGGGCACGGCGGGGAGCTGTTTTTT. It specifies CASILAGGHGGELFF.

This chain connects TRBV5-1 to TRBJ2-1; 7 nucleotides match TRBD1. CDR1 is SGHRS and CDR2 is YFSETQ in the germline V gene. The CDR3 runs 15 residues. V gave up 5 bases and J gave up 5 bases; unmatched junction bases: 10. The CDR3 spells CASRQAGTEDNEQFF. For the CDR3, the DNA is TGCGCCAGCAGGCAGGCCGGGACAGAAGACAATGAGCAGTTCTTC. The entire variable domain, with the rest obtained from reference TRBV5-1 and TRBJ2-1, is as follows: KAGVTQTPRYLIKTRGQQVTLSCSPISGHRSVSWYQQTPGQGLQFLFEYFSETQRNKGNFPGRFSGRQFSNSRSEMNVSTLELGDSALYLCASRQAGTEDNEQFFGPGTRLTVL.